The present entry profiles one TCR beta chain with its context. Per the authors' pipeline: Amplifying reference gene primers gave estimates of nucleated cell counts. TCRdb's table, derived via immunoSEQ multiplex PCR, lists solely in-frame clones and lacks some. That table furnishes V, J and clone size, whereas the DNA furnished D and trimming. Among some 320,000 clones listed, 85% were seen once. This entry is derived from a study of blood T cell repertoires in COVID-19. The wider study: Samples came from the United States, Italy and Spain, spanning acute and convalescent COVID-19. PBMCs, B-cell-depleted T cells, or T cells provided the cDNA or gDNA that made up the material.

This sequence was found in a human donor in a cohort sampled during active COVID-19. Sequences were obtained from peripheral blood.

CDR3 loop: CASTTGVGYTF. CDR3 coding DNA: TGTGCCAGCACCACAGGGGTTGGCTACACCTTC. The chain links TRBV12-3 or TRBV12-4 to TRBJ1-2, with 7 bases matching TRBD1. V lost 7 bases to trimming and J lost 7 bases; unmatched junction nucleotides: 3. This CDR3 region has 11 residues.